These 19 T cell receptor beta chains were all obtained from the same sample, sequenced in a study of T cell repertoires in cytomegalovirus infection (dated by TCRdb to between 2017 and 2020). The sequencer was an Illumina HiSeq 1500. The raw public data were reprocessed by TCRdb itself: fastp quality trimming at Q25, MiXCR clonotype calling, in-frame beta chains only. For every CDR3 protein sequence, its rows merge into one entry that carries the most common genes and DNA. For this sample the table gives fewer than 350,000 distinct CDR3 sequences, of which roughly 16% were detected only once. The ten largest clones take up approximately 12% of the sample. The sequenced sample was PBMCs. These receptors originate from a human donor in good health (CMV status not recorded). Some clones in this sample may be carry-over from other donors' samples.

This clonotype was seen only a few times. This chain connects TRBV10-3 to TRBJ1-2; a weak D match, TRBD1 (5 bases). This CDR3 is built from 13 residues. Trimming took 7 bases from V and 8 from J, leaving 17 bases between them. The germline V gene has CDR1 ENHRY and CDR2 SYGVKD. CDR3 sequence reads: CAIMSGTQEGYTF. CDR3 nucleotide sequence: TGTGCCATCATGTCGGGGACCCAGGAGGGCTACACCTTC.

At least ten counts were recorded for this clonotype. V usage is TRBV6-6 and J usage is TRBJ2-7; no definite D call. Germline V gives CDR1 MNHNY, CDR2 SVGAGI (reference sequence). The germline V and J ends were trimmed by 4 bases and 3 bases, with 10 bases remaining between them. CDR3 length: 13 residues. CDR3 protein: CASSSATVYEQYF. Here the CDR3 DNA reads TGTGCCAGCAGTTCGGCTACTGTCTACGAGCAGTACTTC.

This clonotype was recorded many times. The chain joins TRBV29-1 to TRBJ1-1, with a tentative D call TRBD1 (5 bases). Germline loops: CDR1 SQVTM, CDR2 ANQGSEA. V lost 7 bases, J lost 2 bases, and 14 bases lay in between. The CDR3 length is 13 residues. In DNA form, the CDR3 reads TGCAGCGCCGTCCGGGACGGAAACACTGAAGCTTTCTTT. Translation: CSAVRDGNTEAFF. The variable domain in full, with the rest retrieved from reference TRBV29-1 and TRBJ1-1, is SAVISQKPSRDICQRGTSLTIQCQVDSQVTMMFWYRQQPGQSLTLIATANQGSEATYESGFVIDKFPISRPNLTFSTLTVSNMSPEDSSIYLCSAVRDGNTEAFFGQGTRLTVV.

The genes are TRBV7-9 and TRBJ2-1, with TRBD1 as a possible D gene (6 bases). V was clipped by 1 base and J by 2 bases, with 12 bases between them. Germline V CDR1 and CDR2: SEHNR, FQNEAQ (reference sequence). The CDR3 spans 16 residues. The CDR3 loop is CASSLEGRGAYNEQFF. As DNA, the CDR3 is TGTGCCAGCAGCTTAGAAGGCAGGGGAGCCTACAATGAGCAGTTCTTC.

This clonotype was seen a few times. V is TRBV6-2 or TRBV6-3 and J is TRBJ2-3; a weak D match, TRBD2 (6 bases). The V gene's germline CDR1 is MNHEY and CDR2 SVGEGT. This CDR3 spans 16 amino acids. Between the trimmed V and J ends, which lost 4 bases and 2 bases, there was a span of 16 bases. The CDR3: CASSLTSPRTTDTQYF. The CDR3 DNA is TGTGCCAGCAGTTTAACTAGCCCACGAACCACAGATACGCAGTATTTT.

This clonotype was found many times. This chain joins TRBV7-2 and TRBJ2-3, with D unclear. The V end was cut by 5 bases, the J end by 6 bases, with 12 bases between. CDR1 SGHTA and CDR2 FQGNSA come from the germline V gene. This CDR3 is built from 13 residues. CDR3 bases: TGTGCCAGCAGCCCCCGCATCGGTGATACGCAGTATTTT. This translates into CASSPRIGDTQYF.

V and J are TRBV6-2 or TRBV6-3 and TRBJ2-2, with D perhaps TRBD2 (6 bases). In germline, CDR1 is MNHEY, CDR2 SVGEGT. The CDR3 has 14 amino acids. Trimming cost V 7 bases and J 7 bases, with 16 bases left between them. DNA of the CDR3: TGTGCCAGCACCCCGGGGACTCGCAGCGGGGAGCTGTTTTTT. This sequence encodes CASTPGTRSGELFF.

In this sample, this clonotype turned up once. The gene calls are TRBV11-2 and TRBJ2-4; D not certain. This CDR3 spans 13 amino acids. Germline CDR1 is SGHAT and CDR2 is FQNNGV. Trimming left V 5 bases short and J 7 bases short, with 12 bases between. CDR3 bases: TGTGCCAGCAGCATCGGAATCGTCAACATTCAGTACTTC. Encoded protein: CASSIGIVNIQYF. Supplemented by reference TRBV11-2 and TRBJ2-4, the full variable domain reads EAGVAQSPRYKIIEKRQSVAFWCNPISGHATLYWYQQILGQGPKLLIQFQNNGVVDDSQLPKDRFSAERLKGVDSTLKIQPAKLEDSAVYLCASSIGIVNIQYFGAGTRLSVL.

At least ten counts were recorded for this clonotype. The chain joins TRBV7-2 to TRBJ2-1, with 7 bases fitting TRBD2. The CDR3 extends over 17 amino acids. Losses at the gene ends were 7 bases for V and 2 bases for J; bases not matched to a gene: 14. CDR1 is SGHTA and CDR2 is FQGNSA in the germline V gene. CDR3 amino acids: CASIPGGTSGAYNEQFF. In DNA, the CDR3 is TGTGCCAGCATCCCCGGGGGGACCAGCGGGGCCTACAATGAGCAGTTCTTC.

Only a few counts were recorded for this clonotype. V is TRBV28 and J is TRBJ2-7; 7 bases map to TRBD2. This CDR3 has 16 residues. Germline trimming cut 6 bases from V and 3 bases from J; bases unmatched to any gene: 14. Germline values: CDR1 MDHEN, CDR2 SYDVKM. DNA of the CDR3: TGTGCCAGCAGGCCTAGGGGACTACCCGGTTTCTACGAGCAGTACTTC. It is translated as CASRPRGLPGFYEQYF.

The J gene is TRBJ2-7, the V gene TRBV20-1; a weak D match, TRBD1 (5 bases). CDR3 length: 15 residues. V dropped 6 bases and J dropped 2 bases, with 20 bases sitting between them. Per the germline V gene, CDR1 is DFQATT and CDR2 is SNEGSKA (reference sequence). CDR3 coding DNA: TGCAGTGCCCCCCGCCCGACAGAGAATCCCTACGAGCAGTACTTC. Its translation is CSAPRPTENPYEQYF.

The V gene is TRBV6-6, the J gene TRBJ2-7; TRBD1 might be the D (6 bases). The CDR3 has 13 amino acids. The V and J ends lost 8 bases and 2 bases respectively, with 13 bases between them. Germline-derived CDR1 and CDR2 are MNHNY and SVGAGI (reference sequence). CDR3 in DNA: TGTGCCAGCCGCCAGGGACAAACCTACGAGCAGTACTTC. It is translated as CASRQGQTYEQYF.

This clonotype was observed at least ten times. The chain is built from TRBV7-2 and TRBJ1-2, with TRBD1 matching over 10 bases. The V gene's germline CDR1 is SGHTA and CDR2 FQGNSA. V was pared by 4 bases and J by 8 bases, with 7 bases of the junction left unmatched. The CDR3 has 14 amino acids. CDR3 nucleotide sequence: TGTGCCAGCAGCTCTTTTGACAGGGGGCAAGGCTACACCTTC. Translated, it gives CASSSFDRGQGYTF.

This chain links TRBV28 with TRBJ2-3; tentative D call: TRBD1 (6 bases). CDR1 and CDR2 (germline): MDHEN, SYDVKM. This CDR3 is built from 14 residues. V gave up 3 bases and J gave up 4 bases, with 11 bases separating them. Written as DNA, the CDR3 is TGTGCCAGCAGTTTGGCACAGGGTGCAGATACGCAGTATTTT. Protein: CASSLAQGADTQYF.

The V gene is TRBV20-1, the J gene TRBJ1-5, with D unclear. The germline V gene has CDR1 DFQATT and CDR2 SNEGSKA (reference sequence). The CDR3 has 14 amino acids. Deletions cut 8 bases from V and 4 bases from J, with 18 bases between. The CDR3 nucleotides read TGCAGTCCCTGGGCGGCCAGGTGGAATCAGCCCCAGCATTTT. It codes for CSPWAARWNQPQHF.

This clonotype was found a few times. The CDR3 sequence: CAISSSAAYEQYF. DNA for the CDR3: TGTGCCATCAGCTCTAGCGCCGCCTACGAGCAGTACTTC. V gene TRBV10-3 combines with J gene TRBJ2-7; tentatively, D is TRBD2 (6 bases). The CDR3 has 13 residues. V gave up 6 bases and J gave up 2 bases, with 11 bases separating them. CDR1 is ENHRY and CDR2 is SYGVKD in the germline V gene.

The sample holds a few counts of this clonotype. The chain is built from TRBV20-1 and TRBJ1-6; TRBD1 matches 10 bases. Losses at the gene ends were 5 bases for V and 0 bases for J; bases not matched to a gene: 7. The CDR3 covers 17 residues. Per germline, CDR1 DFQATT and CDR2 SNEGSKA (reference sequence). Here the CDR3 DNA reads TGCAGTGCTCCAGCTGGGACAGGGGTCTCCTATAATTCACCCCTCCACTTT. Amino acid sequence: CSAPAGTGVSYNSPLHF.

J is TRBJ1-1 and V is TRBV12-3 or TRBV12-4; no clear D. With 3 bases removed from V and 5 bases from J, the gap between germline ends came to 13 bases. The CDR3 sequence is 14 residues long. The CDR3 region is CASSFFGIGTEAFF. CDR3 DNA: TGTGCCAGCAGTTTTTTCGGTATCGGGACTGAAGCTTTCTTT.

At least ten counts were recorded for this clonotype. V and J are TRBV27 and TRBJ2-2, with 10 nucleotides matching TRBD1. V was clipped by 5 bases and J by 4 bases; unmatched bases: 7. Per the germline V gene, CDR1 is MNHEY and CDR2 is SMNVEV (reference sequence). The CDR3 loop spans 16 amino acids. CDR3 nucleotide sequence: TGTGCCAGCAGTAGACAGGGGGCGCGGAGCACCGGGGAGCTGTTTTTT. It specifies CASSRQGARSTGELFF.